Listed here are 12 T cell receptor beta chains from one sample, sequenced in a study of long-term antiretroviral therapy in people with HIV. Version v3.0 of the immunoSEQ assay ran at survey level. The table came from immunoSEQ multiplex PCR; TCRdb's copy has only in-frame clones and leaves some out. The table records some 28,000 clones, 80% of them present only once. The sample here was unsorted PBMCs, taken 0.3 years after starting antiretroviral therapy. Every receptor here comes from a man aged 40-49 years with HIV.

The sample holds a few counts of this clone. The chain's CDR3 is CASRPGPRNTEAFF. The CDR3 bases are TGTGCCAGTAGGCCGGGACCACGGAACACTGAAGCTTTCTTT. V is TRBV19 and J is TRBJ1-1; D possibly corresponds to TRBD1 (5 bases). There are 14 residues in the CDR3. The V gene lost 6 bases and the J gene lost 1 base, with 12 bases spanning the gap. Per germline, CDR1 LNHDA and CDR2 SQIVND (reference sequence). The whole variable domain, filled in from reference TRBV19 and TRBJ1-1, reads DGGITQSPKYLFRKEGQNVTLSCEQNLNHDAMYWYRQDPGQGLRLIYYSQIVNDFQKGDIAEGYSVSREKKESFPLTVTSAQKNPTAFYLCASRPGPRNTEAFFGQGTRLTVV.

The chain links TRBV7-9 to TRBJ2-7, with no clear D. Germline CDR1 is SEHNR and CDR2 is FQNEAQ (reference sequence). Trimming stripped 3 bases from V and 4 bases from J, with 10 bases between. This CDR3 comprises 13 residues. CDR3 residues: CASSLNGLYEQYF. The CDR3 region has the DNA TGTGCCAGCAGCTTGAATGGATTATACGAGCAGTACTTC. Complete variable domain (other parts from reference TRBV7-9 and TRBJ2-7): DTGVSQNPRHKITKRGQNVTFRCDPISEHNRLYWYRQTLGQGPEFLTYFQNEAQLEKSRLLSDRFSAERPKGSFSTLEIQRTEQGDSAMYLCASSLNGLYEQYFGPGTRLTVT.

The rearrangement links TRBV30 to TRBJ1-4, with TRBD1 matching 10 bases. J was trimmed by 0 bases and V by 8 bases; bases with no gene match: 9. The CDR3 length is 16 residues. Germline CDR1 is GTSNPN and CDR2 is SVGIG (reference sequence). This CDR3 is CAGGQGSFATNEKLFF. Here the CDR3 DNA reads TGTGCCGGGGGACAGGGGTCCTTTGCAACTAATGAAAAACTGTTTTTT.

The chain is built from TRBV28 and TRBJ1-5; perhaps TRBD1 as D (6 bases). This CDR3 spans 16 amino acids. Trimming took off 9 bases at V and 0 bases at J, with 18 bases between the two ends. Germline V lookup: CDR1 MDHEN, CDR2 SYDVKM. The DNA of the CDR3 is TGTGCCAGTAGAGGGGGGGCAGGGTATAGCAATCAGCCCCAGCATTTT. It specifies CASRGGAGYSNQPQHF.

This chain connects TRBV6-6 to TRBJ2-4; 11 positions match TRBD2. V was clipped by 5 bases and J by 7 bases; unmatched bases: 7. This CDR3 comprises 15 residues. Germline CDR1 reads MNHNY; CDR2 reads SVGAGI (reference sequence). The CDR3 sequence: CASSPRVAGGNIQYF. Here the CDR3 DNA reads TGTGCCAGCAGTCCTCGGGTAGCGGGGGGGAACATTCAGTACTTC.

The genes are TRBV27 and TRBJ1-1, with 7 bases identical to TRBD1. CDR3 length: 16 amino acids. V was pared by 4 bases and J by 2 bases, with 10 bases of the junction left unmatched. Germline V gene lookup returns CDR1 MNHEY and CDR2 SMNVEV (reference sequence). CDR3: CASSYRGPLFNTEAFF. DNA for the CDR3: TGTGCCAGCAGTTACAGGGGCCCCCTCTTTAACACTGAAGCTTTCTTT.

The rearrangement links TRBV4-2 to TRBJ2-1, with TRBD1 matching 10 bases. J lost 7 bases, V lost 3 bases, and 9 bases had no gene match. The CDR3 is 16 amino acids. Germline V gene lookup returns CDR1 LGHNA and CDR2 YNFKEQ. DNA of the CDR3: TGTGCCAGCAGCCACGTACAGGGACAGGGGAAGAATGAGCAGTTCTTC. Translation: CASSHVQGQGKNEQFF.

This sequence joins TRBV4-2 and TRBJ2-7; tentatively, D is TRBD2 (6 bases). V was shortened by 0 bases and J by 2 bases, with 14 bases between the two germline ends. Germline values: CDR1 LGHNA, CDR2 YNFKEQ. This CDR3 region has 16 residues. CDR3 region: CASSQEHRGLAYEQYF. CDR3 coding DNA: TGTGCCAGCAGCCAAGAGCATAGGGGACTTGCCTACGAGCAGTACTTC.

This clone was detected only a few times. The chain has TRBV27 and TRBJ1-4, with 7 positions matching TRBD1. The germline V gene encodes CDR1 MNHEY and CDR2 SMNVEV (reference sequence). The CDR3 sequence is 14 residues long. Losses at the gene ends were 5 bases for V and 4 bases for J; bases not matched to a gene: 4. CDR3 region: CASSAGQNNEKLFF. The CDR3 DNA follows: TGTGCCAGCAGTGCGGGACAGAATAATGAAAAACTGTTTTTT.

The J gene is TRBJ2-7, the V gene TRBV5-1, with 7 bases lining up with TRBD2. The CDR3 contains 14 residues. Trimming removed 6 bases from V and 3 bases from J; junction bases left unmatched: 9. Germline-derived CDR1 and CDR2 are SGHRS and YFSETQ. This chain's CDR3 is CASTGGSGFYEQYF. The CDR3 DNA is TGCGCCAGCACGGGAGGTAGCGGTTTCTACGAGCAGTACTTC.

This chain connects TRBV4-3 to TRBJ2-5; 7 bases map to TRBD2. J gave up 5 bases and V 0 bases, and 3 bases lay outside the gene matches. Looked up from germline, CDR1 is LGHNA and CDR2 is YSLEER. The CDR3 length is 14 residues. The CDR3 DNA follows: TGCGCCAGCAGCCAAGATCACGGGGGGGAGACCCAGTACTTC. Protein: CASSQDHGGETQYF.

This chain connects TRBV28 to TRBJ2-7; the D gene could be TRBD1 or TRBD2 (5 bases each). CDR3 length: 14 residues. Trimming pared 4 bases from V and 3 bases from J, leaving 13 bases between. The germline gives CDR1 MDHEN, CDR2 SYDVKM. CDR3 sequence reads: CASSSWDRLYEQYF. The CDR3 DNA is TGTGCCAGCAGTTCCTGGGACCGTCTCTACGAGCAGTACTTC.